Listed here are 27 T cell receptor beta chains from one sample, sequenced in a study of T-cell reconstitution after alpha-beta-depleted transplantation in children. The library targeted TCRbeta and was prepared with unique molecular identifiers. Each CDR3 protein is one row after TCRdb ran MiXCR on the PCR reads. This sample has 200,000 to 250,000 distinct CDR3 sequences, with around 7.5% found just once. The sequenced sample was PBMCs, mostly from graft donor cells, obtained 180 days after TCRalphabeta/CD19-depleted stem cell transplant. The receptors stem from a male patient between 10 and 17 years old who had a stem cell transplant for acute lymphoblastic leukemia, so the T cells may come from the graft donor.

This clonotype has just a few counts. This sequence joins TRBV7-8 and TRBJ2-1, with 16 bases that match TRBD2. The CDR3 length is 18 residues. V lost 1 base to trimming and J lost 4 bases; unmatched junction nucleotides: 4. CDR1 and CDR2 (germline): SGHVS, FQNEAQ. The CDR3 nucleotides are TGTGCCAGCAGCTTAGGGGGGACTAGCGGGGGGGTGTACAATGAGCAGTTCTTC. Protein: CASSLGGTSGGVYNEQFF. Drawing the rest from reference TRBV7-8 and TRBJ2-1, the complete variable domain is GAGVSQSPRYKVAKRGQDVALRCDPISGHVSLFWYQQALGQGPEFLTYFQNEAQLDKSGLPSDRFFAERPEGSVSTLKIQRTQQEDSAVYLCASSLGGTSGGVYNEQFFGPGTRLTVL.

This clonotype was recorded many times. This CDR3 reads CASSLTPRQVSSYNEQFF. The CDR3 bases are TGTGCCAGCAGCTTAACCCCAAGACAGGTTAGCTCCTACAATGAGCAGTTCTTC. The rearrangement links TRBV11-1 to TRBJ2-1, with a weak D call TRBD1 (6 bases). Trimming took off 2 bases at V and 0 bases at J, with 17 bases between the two ends. CDR1 is SGHAT and CDR2 is FQDESV in the germline V gene (reference sequence). This CDR3 has 18 residues.

This clonotype was seen ten or more times. The chain uses TRBV12-3 or TRBV12-4 and TRBJ2-1; D might be TRBD1 (5 bases). The CDR3 covers 15 residues. The V and J ends lost 5 bases and 0 bases respectively, with 11 bases between them. CDR3 region: CASSTRAPSYNEQFF. The CDR3, as DNA: TGTGCCAGCAGTACCAGGGCGCCCTCCTACAATGAGCAGTTCTTC.

This clonotype has ten or more counts. The chain employs TRBV7-6 and TRBJ2-5; 7 bases line up with TRBD1. This CDR3 is 15 amino acids long. Unmatched junction bases numbered 9, after V lost 6 bases and J lost 2 bases. Germline V lookup: CDR1 SGHVS, CDR2 FNYEAQ. This CDR3 is CASRPDRKEQETQYF. As DNA, the CDR3 is TGTGCCAGCAGGCCGGACAGGAAGGAACAAGAGACCCAGTACTTC.

This clonotype was picked up a small number of times. CDR3 in amino acids: CSAAGVAGGLSYEQYF. CDR3 nucleotides: TGCAGTGCCGCCGGAGTAGCGGGAGGCCTCTCCTACGAGCAGTACTTC. This chain connects TRBV20-1 to TRBJ2-7; 10 bases fit TRBD2. Per germline, CDR1 DFQATT and CDR2 SNEGSKA (reference sequence). The CDR3 spans 16 residues. V was clipped by 6 bases and J by 0 bases; unmatched bases: 11.

Ten or more counts support this clonotype. This chain joins TRBV5-1 and TRBJ2-7; TRBD1 matches at 8 bases. The CDR3 is made up of 14 amino acids. Germline trimming cut 4 bases from V and 5 bases from J; bases unmatched to any gene: 8. The germline V gene has CDR1 SGHRS and CDR2 YFSETQ. The CDR3 protein is CASSRGQGVDEQYF. CDR3 in DNA: TGCGCCAGCAGCAGAGGACAGGGTGTGGACGAGCAGTACTTC.

Many counts were recorded for this clonotype. This chain links TRBV7-3 with TRBJ2-1, with D possibly being TRBD2 (5 bases). Germline V gives CDR1 SGHTA, CDR2 FQGTGA. V lost 5 bases and J 1 base, leaving 12 bases between the germline ends. This CDR3 region has 15 residues. The CDR3 DNA sequence: TGTGCCAGCAGCCAGAGGGTGGGATCCTACAATGAGCAGTTCTTC. This codes for CASSQRVGSYNEQFF. Complete variable domain (other parts from reference TRBV7-3 and TRBJ2-1): GAGVSQTPSNKVTEKGKYVELRCDPISGHTALYWYRQSLGQGPEFLIYFQGTGAADDSGLPNDRFFAVRPEGSVSTLKIQRTERGDSAVYLCASSQRVGSYNEQFFGPGTRLTVL.

This clonotype was observed at least ten times. CDR3 sequence (DNA): TGCAGTGCTACCGGGACAGGGACTAACTATGGCTACACCTTC. It translates to CSATGTGTNYGYTF. This rearrangement joins TRBV20-1 to TRBJ1-2, with TRBD1 matching 9 bases. The CDR3 contains 14 residues. CDR1 and CDR2 (germline): DFQATT, SNEGSKA (reference sequence). The V and J ends lost 4 bases and 0 bases, in that order; junction bases with no gene match: 3.

At least ten counts were recorded for this clonotype. V gene TRBV5-1 combines with J gene TRBJ1-4; D remains unclear. From germline, CDR1 is SGHRS and CDR2 YFSETQ. Trimming cost V 2 bases and J 0 bases, with 5 bases left between them. This CDR3 spans 14 amino acids. CDR3: CASSFTATNEKLFF. The CDR3 DNA reads as TGCGCCAGCAGCTTCACTGCAACTAATGAAAAACTGTTTTTT.

There are many counts of this clonotype. The rearrangement joins TRBV11-1 to TRBJ2-7, with 8 bases lining up with TRBD2. The CDR3 runs to 13 residues. V was pared by 4 bases and J by 4 bases, with 3 bases of the junction left unmatched. Germline CDR1 reads SGHAT; CDR2 reads FQDESV (reference sequence). CDR3 region: CASSSGGAYEQYF. CDR3 DNA sequence: TGTGCCAGCAGCTCCGGGGGGGCTTACGAGCAGTACTTC.

Comment on this clonotype: This may come from a read error, since a much larger clone is one base off. The rearrangement links TRBV11-3 to TRBJ2-2; 7 bases map to TRBD1. Germline V gene lookup returns CDR1 SGHNT and CDR2 YENEEA. The CDR3 has 15 amino acids. The CDR3 nucleotides read TGTGCCAGCAGCTTAAGACAGGGTTTCACCCGGGAGCTGTTTTTT. Translating it yields CASSLRQGFTRELFF.

This clonotype was seen at least ten times. V and J are TRBV3-1 and TRBJ2-5; TRBD2 matches at 11 bases. The CDR3 totals 15 residues. Germline-derived CDR1 and CDR2 are LGHDT and YNNKEL (reference sequence). With V trimmed by 4 bases and J by 3 bases, 4 bases remained unmatched. The CDR3 is CASSPGLAGKETQYF. In DNA, the CDR3 is TGTGCCAGCAGCCCAGGACTAGCGGGTAAAGAGACCCAGTACTTC.

This clonotype was seen only a few times. The rearrangement uses TRBV19 and TRBJ1-2; 8 bases fit TRBD1. Germline V gene sequence: CDR1 LNHDA, CDR2 SQIVND (reference sequence). The V and J ends lost 4 bases and 6 bases, in that order; junction bases with no gene match: 10. CDR3 length equals 15 residues. Here the CDR3 reads CASSTSQGARNGYTF. The CDR3 region has the DNA TGTGCCAGTAGTACCTCGCAGGGGGCGAGGAATGGCTACACCTTC.

In regard to this clonotype: No conserved phenylalanine or tryptophan ends this CDR3, so it is likely a read error. The chain is built from TRBV6-1 and TRBJ2-3; 7 positions agree with TRBD1. This CDR3 is built from 17 residues. After removal of 8 bases from V and 1 base from J, the junction contained 15 bases not matched to a gene. The germline V gene has CDR1 MNHNS and CDR2 SASEGT. The CDR3: CASGPFGTVLGTDTQYS. CDR3 DNA sequence: TGTGCCAGCGGCCCATTCGGGACAGTACTTGGCACAGATACGCAGTATTCT.

This clonotype was recorded many times. The chain carries TRBV9 and TRBJ2-1, with 10 bases matching TRBD2. The CDR3 loop spans 17 amino acids. Trimming took 0 bases from V and 5 from J; bases not matched to a gene: 8. Germline values: CDR1 SGDLS, CDR2 YYNGEE. CDR3 sequence (DNA): TGTGCCAGCAGCGTAGATCCAGCGGGAGGGATGGACAATGAGCAGTTCTTC. It specifies CASSVDPAGGMDNEQFF.

CDR3 DNA: TGTGCCAGCCGGGACAGGGTGGGGGGTGAAGCTTTCTTT. It yields the protein CASRDRVGGEAFF. This chain links TRBV7-2 with TRBJ1-1; 9 nucleotides line up with TRBD1. Trimming at V came to 8 bases and at J to 7 bases, leaving 8 bases not matched to a gene. The germline V gene has CDR1 SGHTA and CDR2 FQGNSA. The CDR3 totals 13 residues. The full variable domain, rest sourced from reference TRBV7-2 and TRBJ1-1, is GAGVSQSPSNKVTEKGKDVELRCDPISGHTALYWYRQSLGQGLEFLIYFQGNSAPDKSGLPSDRFSAERTGGSVSTLTIQRTQQEDSAVYLCASRDRVGGEAFFGQGTRLTVV.

This clonotype showed up many times. The chain recombines TRBV7-9 with TRBJ2-7, with D perhaps TRBD1 (6 bases). Germline values: CDR1 SEHNR, CDR2 FQNEAQ (reference sequence). The CDR3 length is 16 residues. V was shortened by 0 bases and J by 3 bases, with 15 bases between the two germline ends. CDR3 sequence reads: CASSLAPDRTHYEQYF. In nucleotides, the CDR3 is TGTGCCAGCAGCTTAGCCCCGGACAGAACCCACTACGAGCAGTACTTC.

This clonotype was seen a few times. The chain recombines TRBV5-1 with TRBJ2-5; 7 bases agree with TRBD1. The V gene end was trimmed by 4 bases and the J gene end by 0 bases; junction bases not matched to a gene: 9. CDR1 SGHRS and CDR2 YFSETQ come from the germline V gene. The CDR3 extends over 16 amino acids. CDR3 bases: TGCGCCAGCAGCCTGGGGGACAGATCGTACCAAGAGACCCAGTACTTC. Translation gives CASSLGDRSYQETQYF.

Details on this clonotype: The junction differs from germline at one of its ends, possibly a read error. The chain is built from TRBV2 and TRBJ2-3, with 15 bases aligning to TRBD2. The CDR3 is 19 residues long. The germline gives CDR1 SNHLY, CDR2 FYNNEI. CDR3 sequence reads: CTSSSGLAGGARSTDTQYF. Written as DNA, the CDR3 is TGTACCAGCAGTTCGGGACTAGCGGGAGGCGCCCGTAGCACAGATACGCAGTATTTT.

This clonotype was seen a handful of times. The chain recombines TRBV6-5 with TRBJ1-6, with TRBD1 matching 9 bases. The CDR3 has 16 amino acids. Per the germline V gene, CDR1 is MNHEY and CDR2 is SVGAGI. J gave up 9 bases and V 4 bases, and 10 bases lay outside the gene matches. In DNA, the CDR3 is TGTGCCAGCAGTTCCCACCTCGGACAGGGGACTTCACCCCTCCACTTT. This sequence encodes CASSSHLGQGTSPLHF.

In its sample, this clonotype was seen many times. The V call is TRBV2, the J call TRBJ1-5; D is unclear. Between the trimmed V and J ends, which lost 4 bases and 7 bases, there was a span of 11 bases. The CDR3 contains 13 residues. Germline CDR1 SNHLY, CDR2 FYNNEI. The DNA for the CDR3 is TGTGCCAGCAGTGCAGCGGCTAGGCAGCCCCAGCATTTT. Protein: CASSAAARQPQHF.

This clonotype was counted ten times or more. This chain connects TRBV4-2 to TRBJ2-3; D possibly corresponds to TRBD2 (5 bases). The V and J ends lost 3 bases and 0 bases respectively, with 10 bases between them. CDR3 size: 15 residues. Per the germline V gene, CDR1 is LGHNA and CDR2 is YNFKEQ. The CDR3 coding sequence is TGTGCCAGCAGCCAGCTAGCCTCTAGCACAGATACGCAGTATTTT. Encoded protein: CASSQLASSTDTQYF.

This clonotype was detected ten times or more. The chain employs TRBV18 and TRBJ1-2; D remains ambiguous. The CDR3 sequence is 16 residues long. Germline-derived CDR1 and CDR2 are KGHSH and LQKENI. With 0 bases removed from V and 6 bases from J, the gap between germline ends came to 17 bases. The CDR3 DNA reads as TGTGCCAGCTCACCACCAACCCAGCGCGAGAAGGATGGCTACACCTTC. Translating gives CASSPPTQREKDGYTF.

This clonotype has at least ten counts. The V call is TRBV9, the J call TRBJ2-7; 9 nucleotides agree with TRBD2. The V and J ends lost 8 bases and 4 bases, in that order; junction bases with no gene match: 10. Germline CDR1 SGDLS, CDR2 YYNGEE. This CDR3 is 14 amino acids long. The CDR3 reads CASENGTSKYEQYF. The CDR3 DNA reads as TGTGCCAGTGAGAACGGGACTAGCAAGTACGAGCAGTACTTC.

At least ten counts were recorded for this clonotype. The chain combines TRBV15 with TRBJ1-5; D call uncertain. V was clipped by 0 bases and J by 5 bases, with 5 bases between them. Germline CDR1 reads LNHNV; CDR2 reads YYDKDF (reference sequence). The CDR3 has 13 residues. CDR3 coding DNA: TGTGCCACCAGCAGAGATCCCGATCAGCCCCAGCATTTT. It is translated as CATSRDPDQPQHF.

This clonotype has a count of ten or more. This chain links TRBV4-3 with TRBJ2-3; D is perhaps TRBD1 or TRBD2 (5 bases each). This CDR3 spans 16 amino acids. Germline-derived CDR1 and CDR2 are LGHNA and YSLEER. Trimming removed 4 bases at V and 4 bases at J, with 18 bases between. CDR3 region: CASSPRVLGVADTQYF. The CDR3, as DNA: TGCGCCAGCAGCCCCCGGGTTTTGGGGGTTGCAGATACGCAGTATTTT.

The chain has TRBV2 and TRBJ2-2; D may match TRBD1 or TRBD2 (5 bases each). Germline CDR1 SNHLY, CDR2 FYNNEI. The CDR3 sequence is 16 residues long. Trimming removed 6 bases from V and 0 bases from J, with 14 bases in between. This chain's CDR3 is CASSLGRLANTGELFF. The CDR3, as DNA: TGTGCCAGCAGCTTGGGACGGCTCGCGAACACCGGGGAGCTGTTTTTT.